This T cell receptor (beta chain) originates from a study of blood T cell repertoires in COVID-19. The method was immunoSEQ multiplex PCR; TCRdb's version includes in-frame clones alone and lacks a portion of them. The table lists hundreds of thousands of clones, 86% of them singletons. The length of the CDR3 is 14 residues. Per the germline V gene, CDR1 is LGHDT and CDR2 is YNNKEL (reference sequence). The V end was cut by 1 base, the J end by 3 bases, with 10 bases between. The clonotype was recovered from a woman in her fifties or sixties in a cohort exposed to, infected with or recovered from COVID-19 (not recorded which). The rearrangement links TRBV3-1 (or the pseudogene TRBV3-2) to TRBJ2-7, with a tentative D call TRBD1 (5 bases). The sequenced sample consisted of PBMCs or T cells enriched from blood (not recorded which). The chain's CDR3 is CASSQGVTVYEQYF. In DNA form, the CDR3 reads TGTGCCAGCAGCCAAGGAGTGACAGTCTACGAGCAGTACTTC.